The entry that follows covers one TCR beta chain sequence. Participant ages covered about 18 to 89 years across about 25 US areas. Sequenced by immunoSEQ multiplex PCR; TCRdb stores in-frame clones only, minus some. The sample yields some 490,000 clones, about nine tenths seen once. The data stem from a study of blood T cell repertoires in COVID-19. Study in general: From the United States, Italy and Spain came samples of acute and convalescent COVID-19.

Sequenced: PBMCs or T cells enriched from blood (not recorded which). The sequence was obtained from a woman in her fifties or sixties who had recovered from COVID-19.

CDR3 bases: TGCGCCAGCAGCTCTGGCGGGGGGGGCCCCCAAGAGACCCAGTACTTC. Amino acids: CASSSGGGGPQETQYF. The chain couples TRBV5-1 to TRBJ2-5, with 9 bases lining up with TRBD2. V shed 3 bases and J 1 base; nucleotides not matched to a gene: 7. Germline V gives CDR1 SGHRS, CDR2 YFSETQ. This CDR3 is built from 16 residues. The variable domain in full, with the rest retrieved from reference TRBV5-1 and TRBJ2-5, is KAGVTQTPRYLIKTRGQQVTLSCSPISGHRSVSWYQQTPGQGLQFLFEYFSETQRNKGNFPGRFSGRQFSNSRSEMNVSTLELGDSALYLCASSSGGGGPQETQYFGPGTRLLVL.